This entry is about one TCR beta chain. No antigen is known for it. Qualities for individual bases were not recorded, and no much larger clone is one base off. The sequencer was an Illumina HiSeq 1500. TCRdb passed the public sequencing reads through fastp at Q25 and MiXCR, retaining productive beta sequences. Every CDR3 protein is listed once, alongside the most common genes and DNA of its rows. For this sample there are 650,000 to 900,000 distinct CDR3 sequences; about 30% appear just once. The ten largest clones add up to around 11% of the sample. This record comes from a study of T cell repertoires in cytomegalovirus infection (dated by TCRdb to the late 2010s). For the wider study: Recently identified HLA-C-restricted CMV epitopes, whose presentation resists viral immunomodulation, were targeted by peptide stimulations together with well-studied HLA-B-restricted epitopes. Because public TCR beta signatures pointed to carriage of CMV infection together with the matching HLA type, the HLA type of each donor mattered for the analysis. Overall study outcomes, separate from this receptor: The ex vivo response was dominated by HLA-C-restricted CMV-specific TCR beta clonotypes, and the single most frequent clonotype in two of eight donors was supplied by these HLA-C-restricted clonotypes. Cumulative frequency of public TCR beta family members discriminated carriers of CMV infection plus the relevant HLA type in this cohort and an independent roughly 320-donor cohort.

The treatment or condition label, read with the paper, signifies: in vitro stimulation with specific CMV peptide epitopes to enrich CMV-specific T cells. Sequences were derived from cultured CD8+ T cells from PBMCs, sampled from culture after CMV antigen stimulation. The receptor comes from a human donor in good health (CMV status not recorded). Some clones in this sample may be carry-over from other donors' samples.

The nucleotide sequence is given as TGTGCCAGCAGTCCTTCACTTCAGTACGAGCAGTACTTC. This encodes CASSPSLQYEQYF. This chain is built from TRBV27 and TRBJ2-7; too little of a D gene remains to name it. V is pared back by 5 bases and J by 4 bases, with 12 bases lying between the germline termini. CDR1 and CDR2, per the germline V gene (reference sequence), are MNHEY and SMNVEV. The CDR3 sequence holds 13 residues, the cysteine and phenylalanine included. The only DNA kept is the CDR3, 39 bases in frame from the first base.